Sequencing of this T cell receptor beta chain was carried out in a study of blood T cells in healthy people across ages. Overall study findings and caveats: There were more naive CD4+ cells and higher diversity in long-lived donors than in aged donors.

The CDR3 sequence is 16 residues long. V lost 2 bases and J lost 4, with 17 bases in between. The extraction recovered at least 6 micrograms of total RNA per sample. Concerning this clonotype: Its matching antigen is unknown.

Combining a sample-barcoded 5' primer with a J-beta primer mix, a second PCR ran for about 6 to 12 cycles. Every cDNA was tagged by a template-switch adaptor with 12 random nucleotides. TCRdb itself ran the 5' RACE reads through MiXCR, one entry per CDR3 protein. The sample lists around 1.1 million distinct CDR3 sequences, roughly two fifths occurring once. The material sequenced was blood. The chain employs TRBV12-3 or TRBV12-4 and TRBJ1-2, with TRBD1 as a possible D gene (5 bases). The sequence was obtained from a man aged 18 to 30 in good health. In nucleotides, the CDR3 is TGTGCCAGCAGTTTATCCGGGCCTCAAGGGGCCTATGGCTACACCTTC. Translating gives CASSLSGPQGAYGYTF.